Below, 28 T cell receptor beta chains from the same sample are listed, as sequenced in a study of blood T cell repertoires in COVID-19. Method: immunoSEQ multiplex PCR; TCRdb's copy keeps in-frame clones and lacks some. The table lists fewer than 85,000 clones, approximately 90% of them singletons. Source material: peripheral blood. These receptors originate from a man between 45 and 60 years old with active COVID-19.

J is TRBJ2-7 and V is TRBV5-1, with 9 bases matching TRBD2. Per germline, CDR1 SGHRS and CDR2 YFSETQ. This CDR3 is built from 15 residues. Trimming cost V 0 bases and J 4 bases; bases outside gene matches: 5. In DNA form, the CDR3 reads TGCGCCAGCAGCTTGGCGGCTAGCGGGATTTACGAGCAGTACTTC. This gives the protein CASSLAASGIYEQYF.

The chain employs TRBV18 and TRBJ2-2; TRBD2 matches at 8 bases. The CDR3 consists of 15 residues. Germline CDR1 and CDR2: KGHSH and LQKENI. V lost 2 bases, J lost 4 bases, and 3 bases stayed unmatched. CDR3 residues: CASSPTREVTGELFF. As DNA, the CDR3 is TGTGCCAGCTCACCAACGCGGGAGGTCACCGGGGAGCTGTTTTTT.

The rearrangement uses TRBV11-3 and TRBJ2-2; perhaps TRBD1 as D (6 bases). With 5 bases removed from V and 1 base from J, the gap between germline ends came to 11 bases. Looked up from germline, CDR1 is SGHNT and CDR2 is YENEEA. The CDR3 loop spans 15 amino acids. DNA for the CDR3: TGTGCCAGCAGCCGTGGACAGTTGAACACCGGGGAGCTGTTTTTT. Translation gives CASSRGQLNTGELFF.

The chain carries TRBV7-4 and TRBJ1-3; the D gene is possibly TRBD1 (5 bases). Trimming left V 5 bases short and J 4 bases short, with 15 bases between. CDR3 length equals 15 residues. Per the germline V gene, CDR1 is SGHVT and CDR2 is SQSDAQ. The CDR3, as DNA: TGTGCCAGCAGCCAAGCGGTGGAGGGGGGAAACACCATATATTTT. Translating gives CASSQAVEGGNTIYF.

The chain links TRBV7-9 to TRBJ2-7, with 8 bases fitting TRBD2. The V gene end was trimmed by 4 bases and the J gene end by 2 bases; junction bases not matched to a gene: 4. Germline loops: CDR1 SEHNR, CDR2 FQNEAQ (reference sequence). This CDR3 has 14 residues. For the CDR3, the DNA is TGTGCCAGCAGCTCAGCGGGAGTCGCCTACGAGCAGTACTTC. Protein: CASSSAGVAYEQYF. Filled out from reference TRBV7-9 and TRBJ2-7, the complete variable domain reads DTGVSQNPRHKITKRGQNVTFRCDPISEHNRLYWYRQTLGQGPEFLTYFQNEAQLEKSRLLSDRFSAERPKGSFSTLEIQRTEQGDSAMYLCASSSAGVAYEQYFGPGTRLTVT.

The rearrangement uses TRBV14 and TRBJ2-1, with 7 bases identical to TRBD1. Per germline, CDR1 SGHDN and CDR2 FVKESK. The CDR3 spans 15 residues. J gave up 3 bases and V 3 bases, and 5 bases lay outside the gene matches. CDR3 nucleotides: TGTGCCAGCAGCCACGGGGACAGTTTCTACAATGAGCAGTTCTTC. Its protein is CASSHGDSFYNEQFF.

The chain links TRBV6-5 to TRBJ1-1, with a tentative D call TRBD1 (6 bases). The CDR3 has 13 amino acids. V dropped 7 bases and J dropped 3 bases, with 12 bases sitting between them. Germline CDR1 reads MNHEY; CDR2 reads SVGAGI. Here the CDR3 reads CASTSGVYTEAFF. The CDR3 DNA follows: TGTGCCAGCACCTCAGGGGTTTACACTGAAGCTTTCTTT.

The J gene is TRBJ2-5, the V gene TRBV30; a possible D gene is TRBD1 (5 bases). In germline, CDR1 is GTSNPN, CDR2 SVGIG (reference sequence). The CDR3 spans 12 residues. V dropped 2 bases and J dropped 5 bases, with 9 bases sitting between them. In DNA form, the CDR3 reads TGTGCCTGGAGTCCCTGGGGCGAGACCCAGTACTTC. Protein: CAWSPWGETQYF.

The chain has TRBV6-2 or TRBV6-3 and TRBJ1-5; D perhaps matches TRBD1 (6 bases). V was pared by 0 bases and J by 5 bases, with 8 bases between. Germline V gene data show CDR1 as MNHEY and CDR2 as SVGEGT. This CDR3 contains 14 residues. This CDR3 reads CASSYSPGDQPQHF. CDR3 coding DNA: TGTGCCAGCAGTTACTCTCCAGGGGATCAGCCCCAGCATTTT.

This chain connects TRBV3-1 (or the pseudogene TRBV3-2) to TRBJ2-3; possible D gene TRBD2, 6 bases. There are 18 residues in the CDR3. V lost 5 bases, J lost 2 bases, and 23 bases lay in between. Germline CDR1 reads LGHDT; CDR2 reads YNNKEL (reference sequence). CDR3 loop: CASSETKEGGRSTDTQYF. CDR3 DNA sequence: TGTGCCAGCAGCGAAACCAAGGAGGGAGGACGGTCCACAGATACGCAGTATTTT.

The J gene is TRBJ2-6, the V gene TRBV5-1, with 7 bases matching TRBD1. The V and J ends lost 5 bases and 3 bases, in that order; junction bases with no gene match: 8. Germline loops: CDR1 SGHRS, CDR2 YFSETQ. The CDR3 is 16 amino acids. CDR3 sequence (DNA): TGCGCCAGCAGACGAGACAGGGAAAGTGGGGCCAACGTCCTGACTTTC. Its protein is CASRRDRESGANVLTF.

The gene calls are TRBV4-1 and TRBJ2-3; possibly TRBD1 for D (5 bases). The CDR3 loop spans 15 amino acids. The V end lost 1 base, the J end lost 3 bases, and 11 bases lay between the germline ends. Germline V gives CDR1 MGHRA, CDR2 YSYEKL. The CDR3 protein is CASSQGRQPTDTQYF. CDR3 bases: TGCGCCAGCAGCCAAGGCCGACAGCCTACAGATACGCAGTATTTT.

The CDR3 is CASSQEVQGSNEKLFF. DNA of the CDR3: TGCGCCAGCAGCCAAGAGGTACAGGGGAGTAATGAAAAACTGTTTTTT. This rearrangement joins TRBV4-1 to TRBJ1-4, with TRBD1 matching 7 bases. The germline V gene has CDR1 MGHRA and CDR2 YSYEKL. Unmatched junction bases numbered 5, after V lost 0 bases and J lost 4 bases. The CDR3 runs 16 residues.

This chain joins TRBV28 and TRBJ2-1; no clear D gene. The CDR3 has 14 residues. Germline CDR1 and CDR2: MDHEN and SYDVKM. The V end lost 6 bases, the J end lost 0 bases, and 9 bases lay between the germline ends. The DNA of the CDR3 is TGTGCCAGCAGGCATGGTAGCTCCTACAATGAGCAGTTCTTC. Its protein product is CASRHGSSYNEQFF.

The chain uses TRBV25-1 and TRBJ1-1; the D is unclear. This CDR3 is built from 16 residues. Between the trimmed V and J ends, which lost 2 bases and 6 bases, there was a span of 19 bases. The germline V gene has CDR1 MGHDK and CDR2 SYGVNS. This CDR3 reads CASSEVGSGKLAEAFF. The DNA for the CDR3 is TGTGCCAGCAGTGAAGTCGGGTCGGGGAAGTTAGCTGAAGCTTTCTTT.

CDR3 sequence (DNA): TGTGCCAGCAGCTTAGTAACAGTTAGCACCGGGGAGCTGTTTTTT. This gives the protein CASSLVTVSTGELFF. The chain uses TRBV7-3 and TRBJ2-2; unclear D gene. The CDR3 loop spans 15 amino acids. V was trimmed by 2 bases and J by 4 bases, leaving 11 bases between them. Germline loops: CDR1 SGHTA, CDR2 FQGTGA.

The chain couples TRBV7-9 to TRBJ1-6, with D possibly matching TRBD1 (5 bases). The V end was cut by 1 base, the J end by 10 bases, with 14 bases between. Germline V gene data show CDR1 as SEHNR and CDR2 as FQNEAQ (reference sequence). The CDR3 extends over 15 amino acids. CDR3 sequence: CASSLGSGRGSPLHF. The DNA for the CDR3 is TGTGCCAGCAGCTTAGGATCAGGGCGCGGATCACCCCTCCACTTT.

This clone was observed a handful of times. The gene calls are TRBV5-1 and TRBJ1-1; 8 bases line up with TRBD1. Germline V gives CDR1 SGHRS, CDR2 YFSETQ. The V gene end was trimmed by 6 bases and the J gene end by 3 bases; junction bases not matched to a gene: 4. The CDR3 extends over 13 amino acids. Here the CDR3 DNA reads TGCGCCAGCAAAAACAGGGGGGACACTGAAGCTTTCTTT. The encoded protein is CASKNRGDTEAFF.

V gene TRBV2 combines with J gene TRBJ2-7, with 8 bases aligning to TRBD1. Germline values: CDR1 SNHLY, CDR2 FYNNEI. After removal of 3 bases from V and 2 bases from J, the junction contained 0 bases not matched to a gene. The CDR3 has 13 amino acids. The DNA of the CDR3 is TGTGCCAGCAGTGAGGACAGGGCCTACGAGCAGTACTTC. It yields the protein CASSEDRAYEQYF.

On this clone: One end of the junction varies from germline; a read error may be responsible. The chain employs TRBV28 and TRBJ1-4, with D unresolved. The CDR3 spans 14 residues. The V gene's germline CDR1 is MDHEN and CDR2 SYDVKM. The CDR3 DNA sequence: TGTGTCAGCAGCTCAGGAGGGTATGATGAAAAACTGTTTTTT. Translated: CVSSSGGYDEKLFF.

This clone was observed a few times. In DNA, the CDR3 is TGTGCCAGCAGTCCTCCTATGGTAGATACGCAGTATTTT. The encoded protein is CASSPPMVDTQYF. This chain uses TRBV6-5 with TRBJ2-3; D not resolved. The CDR3 is made up of 13 amino acids. CDR1 and CDR2 from the germline V gene are MNHEY and SVGAGI. The ends were cut back, 5 bases at V and 5 bases at J, with 11 bases in the middle.

Points on this clone: Within the sample, other DNA sequences also encode this same CDR3. The chain uses TRBV28 and TRBJ2-2, with D possibly being TRBD2 (5 bases). V shed 3 bases and J shed 3 bases, with 11 bases lying between them. This CDR3 has 15 amino acids. The germline CDR1 and CDR2 sequences are MDHEN and SYDVKM. The CDR3 DNA reads TGTGCCAGCAGTTTCGGAGGCCGGGACACCGGGGAGCTGTTTTTT. This sequence encodes CASSFGGRDTGELFF.

The chain couples TRBV5-4 to TRBJ2-3, with 11 bases matching TRBD2. Germline V gives CDR1 SGHNT, CDR2 YYREEE (reference sequence). V lost 4 bases, J lost 5 bases, and 9 bases stayed unmatched. CDR3 length: 16 residues. This CDR3 reads CASSPRTSGFVDTQYF. DNA for the CDR3: TGTGCCAGCAGCCCCAGGACTAGCGGGTTCGTAGATACGCAGTATTTT.

The rearrangement links TRBV9 to TRBJ1-5; TRBD1 might be the D (6 bases). The V gene lost 1 base and the J gene lost 0 bases, with 14 bases spanning the gap. The CDR3 loop spans 17 amino acids. Per germline, CDR1 SGDLS and CDR2 YYNGEE. The CDR3 region is CASSVPGHPYSNQPQHF. CDR3 DNA: TGTGCCAGCAGCGTACCGGGACACCCCTATAGCAATCAGCCCCAGCATTTT.

The chain recombines TRBV18 with TRBJ1-1; possibly TRBD1 for D (6 bases). From germline, CDR1 is KGHSH and CDR2 LQKENI. V lost 5 bases, J lost 6 bases, and 16 bases lay in between. The CDR3 loop spans 14 amino acids. The DNA of the CDR3 is TGTGCCAGCTCAGATAACAGGGCTCGGTCTGAAGCTTTCTTT. It translates to CASSDNRARSEAFF.

The rearrangement joins TRBV20-1 to TRBJ2-3; D unclear. CDR3 length equals 10 residues. V was pared by 4 bases and J by 11 bases, with 10 bases between. In germline, CDR1 is DFQATT, CDR2 SNEGSKA (reference sequence). The CDR3 sequence: CSAKDWRQYF. For the CDR3, the DNA is TGCAGTGCTAAAGATTGGAGGCAGTATTTT.

The rearrangement links TRBV7-9 to TRBJ2-1; the match to TRBD1 covers 8 bases. V was clipped by 3 bases and J by 6 bases; unmatched bases: 1. The CDR3 contains 13 residues. The germline V gene encodes CDR1 SEHNR and CDR2 FQNEAQ (reference sequence). The CDR3 DNA follows: TGTGCCAGCAGCTTCACAGGGGGCAATGAGCAGTTCTTC. This translates into CASSFTGGNEQFF.

The rearrangement joins TRBV6-6 to TRBJ2-2; TRBD2 matches at 7 bases. The CDR3 is 14 amino acids. J lost 7 bases, V lost 6 bases, and 8 bases had no gene match. Germline V gene lookup returns CDR1 MNHNY and CDR2 SVGAGI (reference sequence). The CDR3 protein is CASSPGGAGGELFF. The DNA for the CDR3 is TGTGCCAGCAGCCCGGGGGGAGCCGGCGGGGAGCTGTTTTTT.